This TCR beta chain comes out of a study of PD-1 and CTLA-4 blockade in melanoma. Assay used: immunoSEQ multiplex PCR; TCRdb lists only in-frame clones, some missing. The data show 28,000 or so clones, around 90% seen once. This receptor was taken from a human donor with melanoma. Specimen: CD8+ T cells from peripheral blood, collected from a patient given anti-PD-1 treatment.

CDR3 nucleotides: TGTGCCAGCAGCGAGCCACCGGGCGAGCAGTACTTC. Encoded protein: CASSEPPGEQYF. The rearrangement links TRBV11-2 to TRBJ2-7, with D hard to call. Per the germline V gene, CDR1 is SGHAT and CDR2 is FQNNGV. The CDR3 covers 12 residues. Trimming left V 5 bases short and J 6 bases short, with 11 bases between.